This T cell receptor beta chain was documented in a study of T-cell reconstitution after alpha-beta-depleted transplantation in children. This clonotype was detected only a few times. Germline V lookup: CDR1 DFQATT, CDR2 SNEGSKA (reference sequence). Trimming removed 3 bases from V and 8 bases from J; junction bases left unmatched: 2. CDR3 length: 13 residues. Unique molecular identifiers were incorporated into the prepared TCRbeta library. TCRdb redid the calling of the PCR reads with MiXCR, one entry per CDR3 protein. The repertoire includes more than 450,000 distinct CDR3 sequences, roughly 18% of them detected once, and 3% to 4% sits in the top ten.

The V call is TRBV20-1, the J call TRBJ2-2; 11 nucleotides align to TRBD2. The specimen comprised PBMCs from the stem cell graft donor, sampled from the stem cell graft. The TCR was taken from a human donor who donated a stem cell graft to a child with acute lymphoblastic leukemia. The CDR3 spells CSASTSGSGELFF. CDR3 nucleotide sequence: TGCAGTGCTAGCACTAGCGGGAGTGGGGAGCTGTTTTTT.